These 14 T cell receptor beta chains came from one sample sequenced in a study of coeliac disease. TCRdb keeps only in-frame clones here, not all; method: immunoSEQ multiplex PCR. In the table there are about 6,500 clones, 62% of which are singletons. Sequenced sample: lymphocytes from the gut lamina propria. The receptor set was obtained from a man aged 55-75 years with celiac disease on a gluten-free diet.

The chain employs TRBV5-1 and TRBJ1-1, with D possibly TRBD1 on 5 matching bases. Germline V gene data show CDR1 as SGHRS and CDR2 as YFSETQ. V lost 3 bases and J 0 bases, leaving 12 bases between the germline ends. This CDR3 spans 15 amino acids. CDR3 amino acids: CASSYWDSMNTEAFF. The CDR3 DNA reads TGCGCCAGCAGCTACTGGGACTCCATGAACACTGAAGCTTTCTTT.

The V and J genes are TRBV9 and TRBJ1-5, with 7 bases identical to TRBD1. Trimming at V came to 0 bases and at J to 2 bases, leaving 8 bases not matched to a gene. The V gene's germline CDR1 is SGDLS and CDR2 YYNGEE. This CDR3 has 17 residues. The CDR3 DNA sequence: TGTGCCAGCAGCGTAGGAGGGGGCTATAGCGGCAATCAGCCCCAGCATTTT. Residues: CASSVGGGYSGNQPQHF.

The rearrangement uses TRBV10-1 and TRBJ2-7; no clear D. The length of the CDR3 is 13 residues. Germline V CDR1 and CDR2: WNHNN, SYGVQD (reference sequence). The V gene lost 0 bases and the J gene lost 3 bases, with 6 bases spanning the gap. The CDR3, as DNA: TGCGCCAGCAGTGAGTCGGGCGTCTACGAGCAGTACTTC. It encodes CASSESGVYEQYF.

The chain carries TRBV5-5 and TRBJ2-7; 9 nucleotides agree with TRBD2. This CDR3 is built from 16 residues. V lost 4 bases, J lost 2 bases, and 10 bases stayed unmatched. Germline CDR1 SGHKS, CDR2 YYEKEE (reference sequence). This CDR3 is CASSQDLASGAYEQYF. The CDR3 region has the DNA TGTGCCAGCAGCCAAGATCTGGCTAGCGGGGCCTACGAGCAGTACTTC.

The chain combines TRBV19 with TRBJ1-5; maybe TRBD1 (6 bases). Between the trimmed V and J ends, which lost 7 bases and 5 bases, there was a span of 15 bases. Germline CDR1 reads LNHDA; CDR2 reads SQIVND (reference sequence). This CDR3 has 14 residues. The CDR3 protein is CASTTGTRYQPQHF. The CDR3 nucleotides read TGTGCCAGTACCACCGGGACAAGATATCAGCCCCAGCATTTT.

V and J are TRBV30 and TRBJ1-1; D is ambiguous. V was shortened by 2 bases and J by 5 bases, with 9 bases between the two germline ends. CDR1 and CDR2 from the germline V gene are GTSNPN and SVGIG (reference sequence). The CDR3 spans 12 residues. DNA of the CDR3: TGTGCCTGGAGTCGTGGCGGGACTGAAGCTTTCTTT. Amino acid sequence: CAWSRGGTEAFF.

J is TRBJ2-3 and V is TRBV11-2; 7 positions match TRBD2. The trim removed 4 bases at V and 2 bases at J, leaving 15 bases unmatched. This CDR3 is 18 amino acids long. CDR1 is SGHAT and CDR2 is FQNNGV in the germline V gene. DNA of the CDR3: TGTGCCAGCAGCTCAAATCTGATGGGCCTAGCGGTCACAGATACGCAGTATTTT. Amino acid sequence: CASSSNLMGLAVTDTQYF.

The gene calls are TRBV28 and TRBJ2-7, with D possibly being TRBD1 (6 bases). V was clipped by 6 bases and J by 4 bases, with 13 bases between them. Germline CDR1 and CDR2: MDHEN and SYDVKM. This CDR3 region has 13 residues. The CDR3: CASSPGTLYEQYF. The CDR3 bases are TGTGCCAGCAGCCCCGGGACATTATACGAGCAGTACTTC.

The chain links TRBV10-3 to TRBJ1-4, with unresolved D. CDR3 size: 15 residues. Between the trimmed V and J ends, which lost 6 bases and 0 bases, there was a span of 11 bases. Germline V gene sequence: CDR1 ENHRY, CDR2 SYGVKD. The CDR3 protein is CAISGGPATNEKLFF. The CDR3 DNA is TGTGCCATCAGCGGCGGCCCTGCAACTAATGAAAAACTGTTTTTT.

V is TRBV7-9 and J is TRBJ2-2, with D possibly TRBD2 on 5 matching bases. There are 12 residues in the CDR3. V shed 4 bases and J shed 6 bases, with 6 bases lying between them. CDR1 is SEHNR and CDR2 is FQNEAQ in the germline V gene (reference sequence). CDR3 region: CASSYGAGELFF. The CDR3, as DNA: TGTGCCAGCAGCTACGGGGCCGGGGAGCTGTTTTTT.

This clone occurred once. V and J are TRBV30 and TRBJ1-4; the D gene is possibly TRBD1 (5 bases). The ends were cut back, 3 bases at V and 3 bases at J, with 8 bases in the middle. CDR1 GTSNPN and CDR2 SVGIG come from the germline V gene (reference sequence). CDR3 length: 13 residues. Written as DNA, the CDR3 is TGTGCCTGGAGCCGGGGGGCTAATGAAAAACTGTTTTTT. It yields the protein CAWSRGANEKLFF.

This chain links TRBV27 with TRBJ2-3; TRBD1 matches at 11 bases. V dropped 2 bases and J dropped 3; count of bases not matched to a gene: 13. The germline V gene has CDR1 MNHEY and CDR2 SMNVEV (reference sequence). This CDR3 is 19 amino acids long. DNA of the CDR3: TGTGCCAGCAGTTTAAAGGCCCGCGGGACAGGGGGGTGGACAGATACGCAGTATTTT. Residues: CASSLKARGTGGWTDTQYF.

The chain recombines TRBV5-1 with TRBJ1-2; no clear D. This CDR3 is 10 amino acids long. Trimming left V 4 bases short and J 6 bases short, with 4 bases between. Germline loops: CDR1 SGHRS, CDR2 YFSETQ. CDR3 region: CASSIDGYTF. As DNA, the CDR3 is TGCGCCAGCAGCATAGATGGCTACACCTTC.

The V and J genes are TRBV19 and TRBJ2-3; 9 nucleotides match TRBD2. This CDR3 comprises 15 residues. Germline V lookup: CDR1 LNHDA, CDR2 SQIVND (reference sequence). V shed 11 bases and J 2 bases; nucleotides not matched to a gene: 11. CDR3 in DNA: TGTGCCGCCAAGGGGCGGGGGGGATCCACAGATACGCAGTATTTT. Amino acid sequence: CAAKGRGGSTDTQYF. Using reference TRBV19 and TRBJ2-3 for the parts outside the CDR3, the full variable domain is DGGITQSPKYLFRKEGQNVTLSCEQNLNHDAMYWYRQDPGQGLRLIYYSQIVNDFQKGDIAEGYSVSREKKESFPLTVTSAQKNPTAFYLCAAKGRGGSTDTQYFGPGTRLTVL.